Shown below are 8 T cell receptor beta chains from a single sample sequenced in a study of spatial heterogeneity in lung cancer. TCRdb itself ran the 5' RACE reads through MiXCR, one entry per CDR3 protein. Counted here are approximately 38,000 distinct CDR3 sequences, 5.8% occurring once; the ten biggest clones make up about 9.9%. This sample's time point: sample taken at primary tumor resection. No cells were sorted before sequencing. The whole RNA sequenced was extracted from tumor, nontumor lung or frozen PBMC. The sequencing used PBMCs, collected at surgery. The origin of the receptors is a male donor with early-stage non-small cell lung cancer.

This clonotype came up many times. V is TRBV19 and J is TRBJ1-5; 8 nucleotides align to TRBD1. This CDR3 has 16 residues. Unmatched junction bases numbered 8, after V lost 5 bases and J lost 2 bases. CDR1 and CDR2 (germline): LNHDA, SQIVND (reference sequence). In DNA, the CDR3 is TGTGCCAGTAGTCCGAGACAGGGGATAGGCAATCAGCCCCAGCATTTT. It translates to CASSPRQGIGNQPQHF.

This clonotype was seen ten or more times. J is TRBJ1-1 and V is TRBV6-2 or TRBV6-3, with D unresolved. The CDR3 loop spans 16 amino acids. V was clipped by 0 bases and J by 5 bases, with 16 bases between them. The V gene's germline CDR1 is MNHEY and CDR2 SVGEGT. The CDR3 here is CASSYSPSAGRTEAFF. CDR3 in DNA: TGTGCCAGCAGTTACTCCCCGTCGGCAGGACGAACTGAAGCTTTCTTT.

This clonotype was detected a few times. The V call is TRBV5-5, the J call TRBJ1-4; possible D gene TRBD1, 6 bases. The length of the CDR3 is 18 residues. V was clipped by 3 bases and J by 6 bases, with 24 bases between them. Germline V gene data show CDR1 as SGHKS and CDR2 as YYEKEE (reference sequence). The CDR3 nucleotides are TGTGCCAGCAGCTGGCAAGGGGGGCACTTGATTGGGGATGAAAAACTGTTTTTT. Translating gives CASSWQGGHLIGDEKLFF.

This clonotype was observed many times. The CDR3 spells CASSYGQGASYGYTF. The DNA of the CDR3 is TGTGCCAGCAGCTACGGACAGGGGGCCTCCTATGGCTACACCTTC. The rearrangement uses TRBV7-9 and TRBJ1-2, with 11 nucleotides matching TRBD1. The CDR3 is 15 residues long. Germline V lookup: CDR1 SEHNR, CDR2 FQNEAQ (reference sequence). Losses at the gene ends were 4 bases for V and 4 bases for J; bases not matched to a gene: 5. The whole variable domain, filled in from reference TRBV7-9 and TRBJ1-2, reads DTGVSQNPRHKITKRGQNVTFRCDPISEHNRLYWYRQTLGQGPEFLTYFQNEAQLEKSRLLSDRFSAERPKGSFSTLEIQRTEQGDSAMYLCASSYGQGASYGYTFGSGTRLTVV.

The table lists this clonotype with many counts. This chain uses TRBV7-8 with TRBJ1-6; weak D call: TRBD1 (6 bases). This CDR3 has 15 residues. The V and J ends lost 2 bases and 7 bases respectively, with 12 bases between them. Germline-derived CDR1 and CDR2 are SGHVS and FQNEAQ. The DNA of the CDR3 is TGTGCCAGCAGCTTATATCGCCAGGGGAATTCACCCCTCCACTTT. Translated, it gives CASSLYRQGNSPLHF.

The chain combines TRBV20-1 with TRBJ1-3; no reliable D call. The CDR3 sequence is 13 residues long. Germline CDR1 and CDR2: DFQATT and SNEGSKA (reference sequence). Trimming took 6 bases from V and 0 from J, leaving 9 bases between them. CDR3 protein: CSAPQDSGNTIYF. CDR3 DNA: TGCAGTGCGCCTCAGGACTCTGGAAACACCATATATTTT.

Comments on this clonotype: This may be a read error, as it is one base from a much larger clone. The conserved phenylalanine or tryptophan is not found at the CDR3 terminus, so this likely reflects a read error. The V gene is TRBV6-6, the J gene TRBJ1-1; TRBD1 matches 7 bases. CDR3 length: 14 residues. CDR1 MNHNY and CDR2 SVGAGI come from the germline V gene (reference sequence). The ends lost 6 bases at V and 1 base at J; junction bases unmatched: 5. DNA of the CDR3: TGTGCCAGCAGCTATGGACAGGAGAACACTGAAGCTTTCTAT. It codes for CASSYGQENTEAFY.

The sample holds many counts of this clonotype. The chain carries TRBV20-1 and TRBJ2-1; D possibly uses TRBD1 or TRBD2 (6 bases each). The V gene lost 6 bases and the J gene lost 2 bases, with 11 bases spanning the gap. Germline V lookup: CDR1 DFQATT, CDR2 SNEGSKA (reference sequence). This CDR3 has 13 amino acids. The CDR3 spells CSAGGFAYNEQFF. The DNA for the CDR3 is TGCAGTGCGGGGGGCTTCGCCTACAATGAGCAGTTCTTC.